The present entry profiles one TCR beta chain with its context. CDR1 is SGHDN, CDR2 FVKESK, per germline. There are 15 residues in the CDR3. V was trimmed by 0 bases and J by 2 bases, leaving 9 bases between them. The sample originates from a study of blood T cell repertoires in COVID-19. Study-level background: Sites across the United States, Italy and Spain contributed samples from acute and convalescent COVID-19. From T cells, B-cell-depleted T cells, or PBMCs came the material, which was cDNA or gDNA.

Original methodology: Amplified reference gene primers provided the basis for estimating nucleated cell counts. The table came from immunoSEQ multiplex PCR; TCRdb's copy has only in-frame clones and leaves some out. That table supplies the V and J calls and clone size; D and trimming were determined from the DNA. In the table there are over 65,000 clones, approximately 90% of which are singletons. Material: peripheral blood. V is TRBV14 and J is TRBJ2-3; D call uncertain. The receptor comes from a man aged 45-65 years with active or convalescent COVID-19. CDR3 loop: CASSQDTALTDTQYF. Written as DNA, the CDR3 is TGTGCCAGCAGCCAAGACACAGCTCTCACAGATACGCAGTATTTT. The complete variable domain, with remaining parts taken from reference TRBV14 and TRBJ2-3, reads EAGVTQFPSHSVIEKGQTVTLRCDPISGHDNLYWYRRVMGKEIKFLLHFVKESKQDESGMPNNRFLAERTGGTYSTLKVQPAELEDSGVYFCASSQDTALTDTQYFGPGTRLTVL.